In its sample, the clone carrying this T cell receptor beta chain was seen a few times. The antigen is not known. The sample's time point: late sampling 161 to 241 days after vaccination in a few convalescent patients. Treatment given: 10-day PBMC culture with coronavirus spike peptide pools or control peptides (ViraFEST assay). The Oncomine TCR Beta short-read assay was what sequenced the DNA obtained from cultured CD4+ T cells. The template was genomic DNA from cultured CD4+ T cells. TCRdb re-analysed the PCR reads in MiXCR, keeping a single row per CDR3 protein. Counted here are roughly 18,000 distinct CDR3 sequences, around 40% occurring once; the ten biggest clones make up 17%. With V trimmed by 6 bases and J by 6 bases, 5 bases remained unmatched. The germline V gene encodes CDR1 SGHTA and CDR2 FQGTGA. The length of the CDR3 is 14 residues. This specimen comes from a study of vaccination and CD4 T cells after COVID-19.

The gene calls are TRBV7-3 and TRBJ2-7, with TRBD2 identical over 13 bases. This TCR was sampled from a human donor who had recovered from COVID-19. Sequenced here: CD4+ T cells from blood, cultured in vitro, sampled about 7 months after SARS-CoV-2 vaccination. CDR3 sequence reads: CASSRTSGSSEQYF. The CDR3 nucleotides are TGTGCCAGCAGTCGGACTAGCGGGAGTAGCGAGCAGTACTTC.